The 19 T cell receptor beta chains given below trace back to one sample, sequenced in a study of T cell responses to AZD1222 COVID-19 vaccine. Sequencing used immunoSEQ multiplex PCR; TCRdb keeps in-frame clones, though not all of them. The repertoire holds 100,000 or so clones, with over 75% as singletons. Source: peripheral blood, taken on day 0 of AZD1222 vaccination. The receptors were gathered from an adult in good health.

This CDR3 is CASSYSRGNYGYTF. The DNA of the CDR3 is TGTGCCAGCAGTTACTCGAGAGGAAACTATGGCTACACCTTC. This chain joins TRBV6-5 and TRBJ1-2; D ambiguous. The CDR3 sequence is 14 residues long. V lost 0 bases to trimming and J lost 2 bases, with 7 bases between them. Germline CDR1 reads MNHEY; CDR2 reads SVGAGI.

This clone was observed once. The chain links TRBV11-2 to TRBJ1-6; D is undetermined. The CDR3 consists of 15 residues. The germline V gene has CDR1 SGHAT and CDR2 FQNNGV. Trimming shortened V by 4 bases and J by 9 bases, and 16 bases separated the two germline ends. CDR3 loop: CASSSIAVLGSPLHF. CDR3 sequence (DNA): TGTGCCAGCAGCTCTATTGCAGTATTGGGTTCACCCCTCCACTTT.

The V gene is TRBV27, the J gene TRBJ1-5; weak D call: TRBD1 (6 bases). This CDR3 comprises 14 residues. CDR1 and CDR2 (germline): MNHEY, SMNVEV (reference sequence). Trimming pared 5 bases from V and 1 base from J, leaving 9 bases between. The chain's CDR3 is CASSPQGSNQPQHF. The CDR3 region has the DNA TGTGCCAGCAGTCCTCAGGGGAGCAATCAGCCCCAGCATTTT.

The J gene is TRBJ2-7, the V gene TRBV6-2 or TRBV6-3; D is unclear. Germline assignment: CDR1 MNHEY and CDR2 SVGEGT. V shed 4 bases and J shed 2 bases, with 3 bases lying between them. This CDR3 contains 11 residues. CDR3 DNA: TGTGCCAGCAGTTCGGCCTACGAGCAGTACTTC. It yields the protein CASSSAYEQYF.

J is TRBJ2-5 and V is TRBV7-2; D is possibly TRBD1 (5 bases). Between the trimmed V and J ends, which lost 5 bases and 3 bases, there was a span of 7 bases. Germline CDR1 reads SGHTA; CDR2 reads FQGNSA. This CDR3 spans 12 amino acids. The CDR3 DNA follows: TGTGCCAGCAGCCCACAGGAAGAGACCCAGTACTTC. Encoded protein: CASSPQEETQYF.

The gene calls are TRBV7-2 and TRBJ2-1, with a tentative D call TRBD2 (7 bases). This CDR3 spans 17 amino acids. The V gene lost 5 bases and the J gene lost 5 bases, with 22 bases spanning the gap. Germline V gene data show CDR1 as SGHTA and CDR2 as FQGNSA. The CDR3 here is CASSRSRRTGGNNEQFF. In DNA form, the CDR3 reads TGTGCCAGCAGCCGGAGCCGGCGGACGGGGGGCAACAATGAGCAGTTCTTC.

The chain couples TRBV7-9 to TRBJ1-4; D call uncertain. Germline V gene lookup returns CDR1 SEHNR and CDR2 FQNEAQ (reference sequence). The germline V and J ends were trimmed by 5 bases and 2 bases, with 15 bases remaining between them. The CDR3 covers 16 residues. The CDR3 loop is CASSLNAWPTNEKLFF. CDR3 sequence (DNA): TGTGCCAGCAGCCTAAACGCGTGGCCGACTAATGAAAAACTGTTTTTT.

This rearrangement joins TRBV24-1 to TRBJ2-7, with TRBD1 matching 9 bases. This CDR3 region has 13 residues. The junction had 5 bases not matched to a gene; V was cut back by 7 bases and J by 5 bases. The germline gives CDR1 KGHDR, CDR2 SFDVKD. In DNA, the CDR3 is TGTGCCACCAGGAAGACAGGGGGTAACGAGCAGTACTTC. It specifies CATRKTGGNEQYF.

CDR3 in DNA: TGTGCCAGCAGCCATCCCACCGGGACTAGCTCCTACGAGCAGTACTTC. Translating it yields CASSHPTGTSSYEQYF. The rearrangement uses TRBV3-1 (or the pseudogene TRBV3-2) and TRBJ2-7, with 8 bases that match TRBD2. This CDR3 is 16 amino acids long. V lost 3 bases to trimming and J lost 0 bases; unmatched junction nucleotides: 7. Per the germline V gene, CDR1 is LGHDT and CDR2 is YNNKEL (reference sequence).

The table lists this clone with a count of one. CDR3 DNA: TGTGCCAGCAGCCATACGGGGTTGGAACTGTTTTTT. Protein product: CASSHTGLELFF. V and J are TRBV14 and TRBJ1-4, with D unresolved. Trimming shortened V by 3 bases and J by 12 bases, and 11 bases separated the two germline ends. The CDR3 is 12 residues long. Looked up from germline, CDR1 is SGHDN and CDR2 is FVKESK. The full variable domain, completed using reference TRBV14 and TRBJ1-4, is EAGVTQFPSHSVIEKGQTVTLRCDPISGHDNLYWYRRVMGKEIKFLLHFVKESKQDESGMPNNRFLAERTGGTYSTLKVQPAELEDSGVYFCASSHTGLELFFGSGTQLSVL.

The V and J genes are TRBV7-6 and TRBJ2-5; D uncertain. Germline CDR1 reads SGHVS; CDR2 reads FNYEAQ. V lost 5 bases and J 5 bases, leaving 9 bases between the germline ends. The CDR3 length is 12 residues. Here the CDR3 reads CASSPSRETQYF. The CDR3 region has the DNA TGTGCCAGCAGCCCGAGTCGGGAGACCCAGTACTTC.

The rearrangement links TRBV24-1 to TRBJ2-3, with D possibly matching TRBD1 (5 bases). The CDR3 totals 15 residues. With 6 bases removed from V and 0 bases from J, the gap between germline ends came to 12 bases. Germline V lookup: CDR1 KGHDR, CDR2 SFDVKD. CDR3 sequence reads: CATSRGRASTDTQYF. The CDR3 bases are TGTGCCACCAGTCGCGGCAGGGCTAGCACAGATACGCAGTATTTT.

The V and J genes are TRBV28 and TRBJ2-2; 7 bases agree with TRBD2. The ends lost 2 bases at V and 1 base at J; junction bases unmatched: 7. Germline V lookup: CDR1 MDHEN, CDR2 SYDVKM. CDR3 length: 17 residues. Written as DNA, the CDR3 is TGTGCCAGCAGTTTACACGGCGGGAGTATGAACACCGGGGAGCTGTTTTTT. It yields the protein CASSLHGGSMNTGELFF.

This clone has just a few counts. The CDR3 reads CASSLLAASYNEQFF. For the CDR3, the DNA is TGCGCCAGCAGCCTACTAGCGGCCTCCTACAATGAGCAGTTCTTC. This chain uses TRBV5-1 with TRBJ2-1; TRBD2 agrees at 8 bases. The CDR3 extends over 15 amino acids. Germline CDR1 SGHRS, CDR2 YFSETQ. Trimming cost V 4 bases and J 0 bases; bases outside gene matches: 3.

The chain joins TRBV28 to TRBJ1-5, with 7 bases matching TRBD1. Per the germline V gene, CDR1 is MDHEN and CDR2 is SYDVKM. After removal of 5 bases from V and 0 bases from J, the junction contained 4 bases not matched to a gene. This CDR3 has 15 residues. The CDR3 sequence: CASSLQGGSNQPQHF. DNA for the CDR3: TGTGCCAGCAGTCTGCAGGGGGGTAGCAATCAGCCCCAGCATTTT.

A note on this clone: The same CDR3 arises from other DNA sequences in this sample as well. The CDR3 loop is CASSLDGGTGVYGYTF. The CDR3 nucleotides are TGTGCCAGCAGCTTAGATGGAGGGACAGGGGTCTATGGCTACACCTTC. V usage is TRBV11-2 and J usage is TRBJ1-2; TRBD1 aligns across 10 bases. The V segment lost 0 bases and the J segment 4 bases; nucleotides outside the gene matches: 5. This CDR3 contains 16 residues. The germline CDR1 and CDR2 sequences are SGHAT and FQNNGV.

This sequence joins TRBV27 and TRBJ2-1, with 9 nucleotides matching TRBD2. This CDR3 contains 13 residues. Germline loops: CDR1 MNHEY, CDR2 SMNVEV (reference sequence). DNA of the CDR3: TGTGGAGGGCGGGAGGGGCCCTACAATGAGCAGTTCTTC. As protein: CGGREGPYNEQFF.

This chain uses TRBV29-1 with TRBJ2-3; the D is unclear. The germline V gene has CDR1 SQVTM and CDR2 ANQGSEA. Trimming stripped 5 bases from V and 0 bases from J, with 9 bases between. This CDR3 contains 13 residues. CDR3: CSVLKHSTDTQYF. The CDR3 DNA reads as TGCAGCGTTCTAAAGCACAGCACAGATACGCAGTATTTT.

The rearrangement links TRBV6-2 or TRBV6-3 to TRBJ2-3, with 8 bases fitting TRBD2. V trimming: 0 bases; J trimming: 3 bases; junction bases outside the gene matches: 8. The germline gives CDR1 MNHEY, CDR2 SVGEGT. The length of the CDR3 is 17 residues. CDR3 nucleotides: TGTGCCAGCAGTTACTCGTTACGGGAGGGCCTGACAGATACGCAGTATTTT. It translates to CASSYSLREGLTDTQYF.